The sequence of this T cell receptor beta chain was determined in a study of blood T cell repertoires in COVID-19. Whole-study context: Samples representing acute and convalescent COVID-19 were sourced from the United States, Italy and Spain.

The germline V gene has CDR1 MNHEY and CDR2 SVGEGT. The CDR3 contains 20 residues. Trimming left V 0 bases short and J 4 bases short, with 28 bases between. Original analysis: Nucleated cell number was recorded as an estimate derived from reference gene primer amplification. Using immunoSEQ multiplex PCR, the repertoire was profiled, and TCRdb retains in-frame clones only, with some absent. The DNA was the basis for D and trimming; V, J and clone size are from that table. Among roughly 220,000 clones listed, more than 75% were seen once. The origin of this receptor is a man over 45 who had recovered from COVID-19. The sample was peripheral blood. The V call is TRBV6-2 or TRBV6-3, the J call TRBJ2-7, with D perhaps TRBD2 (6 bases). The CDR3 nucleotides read TGTGCCAGCAGTTACTCCGTTCTTGTAGCGGAAGCCCCCACCCCTTACGAGCAGTACTTC. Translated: CASSYSVLVAEAPTPYEQYF.